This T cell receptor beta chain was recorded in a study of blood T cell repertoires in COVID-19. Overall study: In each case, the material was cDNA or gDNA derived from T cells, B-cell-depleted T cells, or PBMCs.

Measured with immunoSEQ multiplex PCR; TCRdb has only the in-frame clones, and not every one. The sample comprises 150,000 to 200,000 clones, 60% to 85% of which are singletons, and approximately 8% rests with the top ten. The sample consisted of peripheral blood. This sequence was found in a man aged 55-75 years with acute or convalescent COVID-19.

CDR3 nucleotides: TGTGCCAGTAGTATAGCAGGTGCGGGGAATTCACCCCTCCACTTT. It codes for CASSIAGAGNSPLHF. The chain joins TRBV19 to TRBJ1-6; D ambiguous. The CDR3 spans 15 residues. Germline V gives CDR1 LNHDA, CDR2 SQIVND (reference sequence). The ends were cut back, 1 base at V and 7 bases at J, with 11 bases in the middle.